The clone carrying this TCR beta chain was picked up many times. Antigen specificity is unknown. The PBMCs originated from approximately 9.5 ml of fresh peripheral blood. Amplification from RNA transcripts yielded the TCR beta CDR3 regions. The library came from an HTBI-primed first-round RT-PCR and a second-round multiplex PCR. TCRdb used MiXCR to reprocess the multiplex PCR reads, holding one entry per CDR3 protein. The sample consists of 360,000 or so distinct CDR3 sequences, approximately 20% of them appearing once. The junction had 7 bases not matched to a gene; V was cut back by 1 base and J by 1 base. The germline gives CDR1 MNHEY, CDR2 SMNVEV (reference sequence). The CDR3 is 17 amino acids. These data come from a study of Graves' ophthalmopathy and Graves' hyperthyroidism. General study findings and limits: Both an approximately 68% sensitivity and an approximately 76% specificity characterized the model's predictions of ophthalmopathy progression.

The TCR comes from a woman aged 18-29 years with Graves' ophthalmopathy. The genes are TRBV27 and TRBJ1-1; 9 positions agree with TRBD1. Sequencing was carried out using peripheral blood. The CDR3 nucleotides are TGTGCCAGCAGTTTATTGACCAGGACAGGGGAGAACACTGAAGCTTTCTTT. This encodes CASSLLTRTGENTEAFF.